This record concerns one T cell receptor (beta chain) sequence. The antigen remains unidentified. The sample belongs to a study of blood T cells in healthy people across ages. The people who gave samples were healthy Caucasians from Russia, aged 6 to 90. Isolation per sample recovered at least 6.5 million PBMCs. Whole-study results and caveats: A roughly linear age-dependent decrease characterized TCR beta diversity per million T cells. In long-lived donors, naive CD4+ cell counts and diversity exceeded those of aged donors.

A J-beta primer mix and a sample-barcoded 5' primer were used in a second PCR of about 6 to 12 cycles. TCRdb processed the 5' RACE reads anew with MiXCR; each CDR3 protein has one entry. The sample lists fewer than 2,000,000 distinct CDR3 sequences, roughly two fifths occurring once. The junction had 5 bases not matched to a gene; V was cut back by 3 bases and J by 7 bases. CDR3 size: 14 residues. Germline V gives CDR1 ENHRY, CDR2 SYGVKD. The chain joins TRBV10-3 to TRBJ2-1; 8 positions match TRBD2. This receptor was taken from a human donor in good health. The source material was blood. CDR3 sequence (DNA): TGTGCCATCAGTGATTCGGTAGCGGGGAATGAGCAGTTCTTC. It encodes CAISDSVAGNEQFF.